Sequencing of this T cell receptor beta chain was carried out in a study of cytomegalovirus exposure and HLA in healthy donors. Researchers ran the PCR with 60 Vbeta and 13 Jbeta primers. The data were produced by immunoSEQ multiplex PCR, yet TCRdb's version contains in-frame clones alone and is incomplete. The sample contains about 180,000 clones, 82% of which appear only once. The CDR3 is made up of 11 amino acids. Germline CDR1 reads GTSNPN; CDR2 reads SVGIG (reference sequence). Trimming stripped 0 bases from V and 11 bases from J, with 10 bases between. This TCR was recovered from a man aged 40-49 years in good health and CMV-seronegative. The sample taken for sequencing was PBMCs. V gene TRBV30 combines with J gene TRBJ2-5; D is undetermined. The CDR3 DNA reads TGTGCCTGGAGTGTCAAACAGTTTCAGTACTTC. It yields the protein CAWSVKQFQYF.